The T cell receptor beta chain described here comes from a study of blood T cell repertoires in COVID-19 (dated by TCRdb to the early 2020s). About the study as a whole: The collaborator samples originated in the United States, Italy and Spain and spanned the acute and convalescent phases of COVID-19. Samples came from the ongoing ImmuneRACE study (first 160 participants) plus 1,254 subjects from 6 global collaborators. HLA class I and class II types, where available, came from metadata supplied by the sample provider rather than from assay-based typing. Nearly every sample came with metadata listing a de-identified subject ID, COVID-19 status, age in years and sex. Deeply sampled blood TCRbeta repertoires from subjects exposed to, actively infected with, or recovered from COVID-19 were included in the dataset. The material from the prospective study consisted of cDNA or gDNA derived from T cells, B-cell-depleted T cells, or PBMCs. The repertoires were released in a freely available public database meant as a resource for research on the immune response to SARS-CoV-2. Points the paper makes about the study in general: The amount of clinical and demographic metadata varied by source and participant and was provided uncurated.

Trimming accounts for 7 bases at V and 10 bases at J, while the number of junction bases matched to no gene is 7. Inclusive of the bounding cysteine and phenylalanine, the CDR3 is 13 residues long. Of all the DNA, just the CDR3 is kept, 39 bases in frame from base 1. The germline V gene (reference sequence) sets CDR1 to LNHDA and CDR2 to SQIVND. At one collaborating source in Seattle, patients were enrolled during active infection and were followed longitudinally through the course of disease. Collaborating institutions collected whole blood in K2EDTA tubes following their own protocols. For TCRbeta analysis, collaborators shipped samples in one of three forms: frozen whole blood, isolated PBMCs, or DNA extracted from either of those sample types. With respect to this clone: Its antigen is not yet known. Base qualities are missing; no much larger clone stands one base away.

TCRbeta CDR3 regions were amplified from genomic DNA by means of the immunoSEQ Assay, a bias-controlled multiplex PCR. In the paper's pipeline: The number of nucleated cells in each sample was estimated from the amplification of reference gene primers within the assay. To quantify the absolute abundance of each unique TCRbeta CDR3 rearrangement, sequence reads were collapsed and filtered. For each sample, productive Simpson clonality was calculated as the square root of Simpson's diversity index across productive rearrangements. TCRdb mirrors the immuneACCESS table, restricted to in-frame sequences. Some clones are absent from its copies; in checked studies, under half trace to an unresolved V gene, and the reason for the others is unknown. The V and J calls and the clone size are those of that table, but D and trimming were determined from the DNA. For this sample there are about 150,000 clones; over 75% appear just once. The ten largest account for 0.63% of the sample.

The chain couples TRBV19 to TRBJ1-6, with 7 central nucleotides matching TRBD1. Specimen: peripheral blood. The TCR originated in a man aged 55 to 70 with COVID-19, enrolled during active disease. The CDR3 corresponds to CASTGQYGSPLHF. The bases are TGTGCCAGTACGGGACAGTACGGGTCACCCCTCCACTTT.